A single sample gave rise to the 6 T cell receptor beta chains below, sequenced in a study of post-analysis software for immune sequencing data. General study results and limits: A few TRBV segments occurring more often in patients than controls included TRBV5-6, TRBV5-1 and TRBV20-1.

Tagging with unique molecular identifiers was a feature of the TCR beta cDNA libraries. Each CDR3 protein is one row after TCRdb ran MiXCR on the PCR reads. The sample includes fewer than 900,000 distinct CDR3 sequences, just over 45% seen only once; the top ten take just under 5%. The antigens for these receptors are not known. The sequencing sample was made of blood. Source of these receptors: a girl between 5 and 17 years old with multiple sclerosis.

The genes are TRBV7-3 and TRBJ2-3, with TRBD2 matching over 12 bases. Germline trimming cut 2 bases from V and 3 bases from J; bases unmatched to any gene: 3. The CDR3 runs 16 residues. Looked up from germline, CDR1 is SGHTA and CDR2 is FQGTGA. CDR3 DNA: TGTGCCAGCAGCTTATTAACTAGCGGGAGGACAGATACGCAGTATTTT. This sequence encodes CASSLLTSGRTDTQYF.

This clonotype appeared a few times. V is TRBV20-1 and J is TRBJ2-3; D is perhaps TRBD1 or TRBD2 (5 bases each). Deletions cut 5 bases from V and 4 bases from J, with 19 bases between. Germline CDR1 reads DFQATT; CDR2 reads SNEGSKA (reference sequence). CDR3 size: 15 residues. CDR3 residues: CSAWDGGSAPDTQYF. CDR3 in DNA: TGCAGTGCTTGGGACGGTGGCAGTGCCCCAGATACGCAGTATTTT.

The CDR3 coding sequence is TGTGCCATCAGTCCGAAGGTCTCGGGAGCCATCCACGAGCAGTACTTC. This encodes CAISPKVSGAIHEQYF. The chain uses TRBV10-3 and TRBJ2-7; D is possibly TRBD2 (6 bases). Germline CDR1 is ENHRY and CDR2 is SYGVKD. The CDR3 runs 16 residues. The V and J ends lost 5 bases and 5 bases respectively, with 22 bases between them.

This rearrangement joins TRBV29-1 to TRBJ1-1, with D maybe TRBD1 (6 bases). Trimming cost V 6 bases and J 4 bases, with 18 bases left between them. In germline, CDR1 is SQVTM, CDR2 ANQGSEA. The CDR3 runs to 14 residues. CDR3: CSVRRWGAGTEAFF. In DNA, the CDR3 is TGCAGCGTCCGAAGGTGGGGGGCTGGCACTGAAGCTTTCTTT.

The chain employs TRBV29-1 and TRBJ2-5; TRBD1 matches 10 bases. The CDR3 is 13 amino acids. Germline CDR1 is SQVTM and CDR2 is ANQGSEA. Unmatched junction bases numbered 4, after V lost 6 bases and J lost 3 bases. The CDR3, as DNA: TGCAGCGTGTCGGGACAGGGGAAAGAGACCCAGTACTTC. This gives the protein CSVSGQGKETQYF.

The rearrangement uses TRBV12-3 or TRBV12-4 and TRBJ1-6; D unresolved. Trimming removed 1 base from V and 6 bases from J, with 10 bases in between. The CDR3 totals 15 residues. The CDR3 DNA follows: TGTGCCAGCAGTTTAGGCGGCCGCTTTAATTCACCCCTCCACTTT. This sequence encodes CASSLGGRFNSPLHF.